The 18 T cell receptor beta chains presented below share a single source sample, sequenced in a study of T-cell reconstitution after alpha-beta-depleted transplantation in children. For TCRbeta, the library was prepared with unique molecular identifiers. MiXCR was run by TCRdb on the PCR reads, yielding one entry per CDR3 protein. The data show more than 150,000 distinct CDR3 sequences, roughly 7.5% seen once. Sequencing was performed on PBMCs from the stem cell graft donor, taken from the stem cell graft. These receptors originate from a human donor who donated a stem cell graft to a child with Wiskott-Aldrich syndrome.

The sample holds many counts of this clonotype. The chain recombines TRBV10-3 with TRBJ2-7, with 7 bases identical to TRBD1. The germline V gene encodes CDR1 ENHRY and CDR2 SYGVKD. Trimming took 4 bases from V and 2 from J; bases not matched to a gene: 5. The CDR3 extends over 14 amino acids. CDR3 sequence (DNA): TGTGCCATCAGTGGAGGGACAGCAACCTACGAGCAGTACTTC. Protein: CAISGGTATYEQYF.

This clonotype was counted at least ten times. The V call is TRBV5-1, the J call TRBJ1-1; D remains ambiguous. Trimming left V 0 bases short and J 0 bases short, with 6 bases between. CDR1 is SGHRS, CDR2 YFSETQ, per germline. The CDR3 sequence is 14 residues long. The CDR3 DNA reads as TGCGCCAGCAGCTTGGAGCACATGAACACTGAAGCTTTCTTT. This encodes CASSLEHMNTEAFF.

This clonotype was recorded at least ten times. The chain employs TRBV10-3 and TRBJ2-7; D gene uncertain. Between the trimmed V and J ends, which lost 11 bases and 2 bases, there was a span of 16 bases. Germline V gives CDR1 ENHRY, CDR2 SYGVKD. The CDR3 totals 13 residues. The CDR3 loop reads CAVSSVSAYEQYF. DNA for the CDR3: TGTGCCGTATCGTCGGTTTCGGCCTACGAGCAGTACTTC.

At least ten counts were recorded for this clonotype. This chain joins TRBV18 and TRBJ2-3; D is perhaps TRBD1 (6 bases). Looked up from germline, CDR1 is KGHSH and CDR2 is LQKENI. The V gene lost 3 bases and the J gene lost 0 bases, with 10 bases spanning the gap. This CDR3 has 15 amino acids. The CDR3 DNA sequence: TGTGCCAGCTCACCGGTGGGGGCTAGCACAGATACGCAGTATTTT. It is translated as CASSPVGASTDTQYF.

The sample holds many counts of this clonotype. This chain joins TRBV28 and TRBJ2-3; 8 positions agree with TRBD1. Germline values: CDR1 MDHEN, CDR2 SYDVKM. Losses at the gene ends were 6 bases for V and 4 bases for J; bases not matched to a gene: 6. CDR3 length: 14 residues. This CDR3 is CASRPTGGPDTQYF. The CDR3 DNA follows: TGTGCCAGCAGGCCAACAGGGGGTCCAGATACGCAGTATTTT.

This clonotype was counted ten times or more. The chain employs TRBV5-1 and TRBJ2-2; possible D gene TRBD2, 5 bases. The CDR3 totals 14 residues. V was clipped by 4 bases and J by 1 base, with 8 bases between them. Germline CDR1 reads SGHRS; CDR2 reads YFSETQ. The CDR3 DNA is TGCGCCAGCAGCCGGACTCAGAACACCGGGGAGCTGTTTTTT. Translating gives CASSRTQNTGELFF.

This clonotype has at least ten counts. The chain carries TRBV5-1 and TRBJ2-1; 7 bases align to TRBD2. Germline V CDR1 and CDR2: SGHRS, YFSETQ. The CDR3 is 15 residues long. The ends lost 4 bases at V and 2 bases at J; junction bases unmatched: 6. As DNA, the CDR3 is TGCGCCAGCAGCCAGTCGGGGGGTACCTACAATGAGCAGTTCTTC. It yields the protein CASSQSGGTYNEQFF.

This clonotype appeared many times. J is TRBJ2-2 and V is TRBV12-3 or TRBV12-4, with TRBD1 matching 7 bases. V gave up 6 bases and J gave up 3 bases; unmatched junction bases: 16. This CDR3 has 18 amino acids. The CDR3 region is CASSPTVGGSSDTGELFF. In nucleotides, the CDR3 is TGTGCCAGCAGCCCGACCGTAGGGGGCTCATCGGACACCGGGGAGCTGTTTTTT.

This clonotype was observed a few times. The rearrangement joins TRBV5-1 to TRBJ2-7; maybe TRBD2 (5 bases). Germline lookup yields CDR1 SGHRS and CDR2 YFSETQ. The length of the CDR3 is 17 residues. V shed 4 bases and J shed 0 bases, with 20 bases lying between them. Here the CDR3 reads CASSPLRAGRSSYEQYF. The CDR3 coding sequence is TGCGCCAGCAGCCCCCTCCGGGCGGGTAGGAGCTCCTACGAGCAGTACTTC. The full variable domain, rest sourced from reference TRBV5-1 and TRBJ2-7, is KAGVTQTPRYLIKTRGQQVTLSCSPISGHRSVSWYQQTPGQGLQFLFEYFSETQRNKGNFPGRFSGRQFSNSRSEMNVSTLELGDSALYLCASSPLRAGRSSYEQYFGPGTRLTVT.

The chain carries TRBV11-1 and TRBJ2-2; 8 bases fit TRBD1. The CDR3 is made up of 17 amino acids. J gave up 3 bases and V 1 base, and 7 bases lay outside the gene matches. From germline, CDR1 is SGHAT and CDR2 FQDESV (reference sequence). The CDR3 protein is CASSLVPEQGDTGELFF. The CDR3 region has the DNA TGTGCCAGCAGCTTAGTCCCGGAACAGGGGGACACCGGGGAGCTGTTTTTT.

This clonotype appeared many times. The J gene is TRBJ1-6, the V gene TRBV5-1; D call uncertain. Trimming stripped 4 bases from V and 10 bases from J, with 15 bases between. Germline CDR1 and CDR2: SGHRS and YFSETQ. The CDR3 loop spans 14 amino acids. CDR3: CASSPAVDVSPLHF. The CDR3 coding sequence is TGCGCCAGCAGCCCAGCAGTGGATGTCTCACCCCTCCACTTT.

This clonotype was recorded at least ten times. The chain links TRBV12-3 or TRBV12-4 to TRBJ1-5, with 9 bases that match TRBD1. V was pared by 6 bases and J by 7 bases, with 13 bases of the junction left unmatched. The CDR3 is 16 amino acids. CDR3 residues: CASSPPGQGLGQPQHF. The CDR3 DNA is TGTGCCAGCAGCCCCCCGGGACAGGGCCTTGGACAGCCCCAGCATTTT.

This clonotype was detected ten times or more. The genes are TRBV24-1 and TRBJ2-3; TRBD1 agrees at 9 bases. Losses at the gene ends were 3 bases for V and 3 bases for J; bases not matched to a gene: 6. This CDR3 comprises 16 residues. Germline loops: CDR1 KGHDR, CDR2 SFDVKD. CDR3 DNA: TGTGCCACCAGTGATCCCGGGACAGGGACGACAGATACGCAGTATTTT. Amino acid sequence: CATSDPGTGTTDTQYF.

This clonotype was counted ten times or more. The chain employs TRBV6-4 and TRBJ2-7, with 7 bases identical to TRBD1. The CDR3 spans 16 residues. V shed 6 bases, J shed 3 bases, and the junction held 14 bases outside the gene matches. Per the germline V gene, CDR1 is MRHNA and CDR2 is SNTAGT. Here the CDR3 DNA reads TGTGCCAGCAGACAGGGGACAGCGCAGCGAGACTACGAGCAGTACTTC. Its translation: CASRQGTAQRDYEQYF.

This clonotype was seen repeatedly, ten times or more. This sequence joins TRBV9 and TRBJ2-3; unclear D gene. From germline, CDR1 is SGDLS and CDR2 YYNGEE. The V end lost 5 bases, the J end lost 7 bases, and 14 bases lay between the germline ends. This CDR3 spans 13 amino acids. In DNA, the CDR3 is TGTGCCAGCAGTCCTAGTATAGGGCATACGCAGTATTTT. As protein: CASSPSIGHTQYF.

This clonotype was counted ten times or more. V is TRBV20-1 and J is TRBJ1-6, with 7 bases aligning to TRBD1. CDR3 size: 15 residues. V lost 1 base to trimming and J lost 7 bases; unmatched junction nucleotides: 7. Germline loops: CDR1 DFQATT, CDR2 SNEGSKA (reference sequence). In DNA, the CDR3 is TGCAGTGCTAGAGTCATACAGGGGAGAAATTCACCCCTCCACTTT. Translated: CSARVIQGRNSPLHF.

In its sample, this clonotype was seen many times. The chain links TRBV3-1 to TRBJ1-1; D perhaps matches TRBD1 (5 bases). Germline values: CDR1 LGHDT, CDR2 YNNKEL (reference sequence). V was cut by 10 bases and J by 3 bases, with 15 bases left in between. The CDR3 spans 13 residues. This CDR3 is CATGGQLDTEAFF. The CDR3 DNA reads TGTGCCACGGGCGGACAACTGGACACTGAAGCTTTCTTT. The full variable domain, in which reference TRBV3-1 and TRBJ1-1 provide the parts outside the CDR3, is DTAVSQTPKYLVTQMGNDKSIKCEQNLGHDTMYWYKQDSKKFLKIMFSYNNKELIINETVPNRFSPKSPDKAHLNLHINSLELGDSAVYFCATGGQLDTEAFFGQGTRLTVV.

This clonotype was seen repeatedly, ten times or more. The chain recombines TRBV6-1 with TRBJ2-5; TRBD2 matches at 13 bases. The CDR3 contains 17 residues. CDR1 MNHNS and CDR2 SASEGT come from the germline V gene. V lost 6 bases and J lost 2; bases outside the gene matches: 9. The CDR3 protein is CASRPLAGGPGQETQYF. The CDR3 bases are TGTGCCAGCAGGCCACTAGCGGGAGGGCCCGGGCAAGAGACCCAGTACTTC.